A selection of T cell receptor beta chains follows, all from one sample in a study of blood T cells in healthy people across ages. Using its own MiXCR run on the 5' RACE reads, TCRdb lists one record per CDR3 protein. The table has 1,800,000 or so distinct CDR3 sequences, roughly two fifths seen once. Sequencing input: blood. These receptors all come from a human donor in good health. Each CDR3 is given with its conserved first and last residue. The D gene is left open where the match is weak. Not all rows give a size; the values are once, few, many and, for expanded clones, a class.

>TRBJ2-3|TRBV29-1|14|few|TRBD1
TGCAGCGCTCACCGGGACAGCACCACAGATACGCAGTATTTT
CSAHRDSTTDTQYF
>TRBJ2-5|TRBV5-6|15|many|TRBD2
TGTGCCAGCAGCTGGCTAGCGGTGGCCCAAGAGACCCAGTACTTC
CASSWLAVAQETQYF
>TRBJ2-1|TRBV6-5|16|.|.
TGTGCCAGCAGAACAACCGGCTTGAGCTCCTACAATGAGCAGTTCTTC
CASRTTGLSSYNEQFF
>TRBJ2-1|TRBV20-1|14|many|.
TGCAGTGCTAGAGGGCTGGGGGGCTACAATGAGCAGTTCTTC
CSARGLGGYNEQFF
>TRBJ2-1|TRBV29-1|15|few|.
TGCAGCGCGCAGCGGGGGACAGGGCTCGGCAATGAGCAGTTCTTC
CSAQRGTGLGNEQFF
>TRBJ1-1|TRBV7-2|11|few|.
TGTGCCAGCAGCTTATTCACTGAAGCTTTCTTT
CASSLFTEAFF
>TRBJ1-2|TRBV29-1|13|few|TRBD1
TGCAGCGTTGGGGGACAGGCCCCGCATGGCTACACCTTC
CSVGGQAPHGYTF
>TRBJ1-1|TRBV20-1|15|once|.
TGCAGTGCTCTACCACTTACAGGGCCTGAATGGGGGGCTTTCTTT
CSALPLTGPEWGAFF
>TRBJ2-7|TRBV4-1|13|.|.
TGCGCCAGCAGCCAAGCTACTCTCTACGAGCAGTACTTC
CASSQATLYEQYF
>TRBJ2-1|TRBV9|15|.|TRBD1
TGTGCCAGCAGCGTAAGTGGGACAGGGCCAAATGAGCAGTTCTTC
CASSVSGTGPNEQFF
>TRBJ2-1|TRBV11-2|12|.|.
TGTGCCAGCGGGAGAGACTACAACATGCAGTTCTTC
CASGRDYNMQFF
>TRBJ2-7|TRBV10-3|17|many|TRBD1
TGTGCCATCAGTGAGGCCCTGACAGGGGACCACTCCTACGAGCAGTACTTC
CAISEALTGDHSYEQYF
>TRBJ2-3|TRBV5-1|14|.|TRBD2
TGCGCCAGCATGAGCGGGGGGGCGACAGATACGCAGTATTTT
CASMSGGATDTQYF
>TRBJ2-2|TRBV6-2/TRBV6-3|15|.|.
TGTGCCAGCAGTTACTCGGGGACCAACACCGGGGAGCTGTTTTTT
CASSYSGTNTGELFF
>TRBJ1-2|TRBV29-1|13|.|TRBD1
TGCAACGTTGAAAAGGGGACAGACTATGGCTACACCTTC
CNVEKGTDYGYTF
>TRBJ2-1|TRBV3-1|16|.|TRBD2
TGTGCCAGCAGCTGGGAGGGGACTAGACCGAACAATGAGCAGTTCTTC
CASSWEGTRPNNEQFF
>TRBJ2-7|TRBV7-9|12|.|TRBD2
TGTGCCAGCAGGGCTTCGGGGGGCGAGCAGTACTTC
CASRASGGEQYF
>TRBJ1-2|TRBV7-2|15|.|.
TGTGCCAGCAGCCCAGCCCAGACAGGAAACTATGGCTACACCTTC
CASSPAQTGNYGYTF
>TRBJ2-3|TRBV7-9|15|few|TRBD1
TGTGCCAGCACCTGGACAGGGGGCTCTCGAGATACGCAGTATTTT
CASTWTGGSRDTQYF
>TRBJ1-2|TRBV2|13|few|.
TGTGCCAGCAGTCCTCAGGGACCGGCTGGGTGCACCTTC
CASSPQGPAGCTF
>TRBJ2-3|TRBV7-3|15|.|.
TGTGCCAGCAGCCCCGGGGCTAGCAGGACAGATACGCAGTATTTT
CASSPGASRTDTQYF
>TRBJ2-7|TRBV3-1|15|.|TRBD2
TGTGCCAGCAGCCTGCAAAATACCGGGACTAGCGAGCAGTACTTC
CASSLQNTGTSEQYF
>TRBJ2-7|TRBV7-2|17|.|TRBD2
TGTGCCAGCAGCCGGCGACTAGCGGGGGAAAATACCTACGAGCAGTACTTC
CASSRRLAGENTYEQYF
>TRBJ2-5|TRBV12-3/TRBV12-4|15|.|.
TGTGCCAGCAGCCTCCAGACCCACCGAGGGGGGACCCAGTACTTC
CASSLQTHRGGTQYF
>TRBJ2-1|TRBV12-5|16|.|.
TGTGCTAGTGGTTTTGGAGCGGAAGGCTCCTACAATGAGCAGTTCTTC
CASGFGAEGSYNEQFF
>TRBJ2-5|TRBV6-5|13|.|TRBD1
TGTGCCAGCAGTTACGGACAGGGGGGGACCCAGTACTTC
CASSYGQGGTQYF
>TRBJ1-1|TRBV12-3/TRBV12-4|13|.|.
TGTGCCAGCACCTCGACAGTAACCCTAGAAGCTTTCTTT
CASTSTVTLEAFF
>TRBJ1-1|TRBV20-1|12|.|TRBD1
TGCAGTGCGCTGGGACAGGGGGCAGGAGCTTTCTTT
CSALGQGAGAFF
>TRBJ2-5|TRBV5-6|15|few|.
TGTGCCAGCAGCTTGGTCACAGCGAAGTGGGAGACCCAGTACTTC
CASSLVTAKWETQYF
>TRBJ2-3|TRBV27|16|few|TRBD2
TGTGCCAGCAGCCCCCCAGCGGGGGGGCCGGCAGATACGCAGTATTTT
CASSPPAGGPADTQYF
>TRBJ2-3|TRBV24-1|18|.|TRBD1
TGTGCCACCAGTGATTCGGCGGGACAGGGAAAGTGGGGAGATACGCAGTATTTT
CATSDSAGQGKWGDTQYF
>TRBJ2-7|TRBV5-1|13|.|.
TGCGCCAGCAGCTTGGGACAGATGAACGAGCAGTACTTC
CASSLGQMNEQYF
>TRBJ2-1|TRBV7-3|15|.|.
TGTGCCAGCAGCTTACGTCGCGTTCCCTACAATGAGCAGTTCTTC
CASSLRRVPYNEQFF
>TRBJ2-5|TRBV18|15|few|.
TGTGCCAGCTCACCACCGGGACTGCTCCAAGAGACCCAGTACTTC
CASSPPGLLQETQYF
>TRBJ2-4|TRBV4-1|13|few|.
TGCGCCAGCAGCCCGCGACAGGCTTGGGAGCAGTACTTC
CASSPRQAWEQYF
>TRBJ2-7|TRBV7-8|17|few|.
TGTGCCAGCAGCTTACCGGCGGGTGGGCGAATGCCCTACGAGCAGTACTTC
CASSLPAGGRMPYEQYF
>TRBJ1-4|TRBV6-5|11|few|.
TGTGCCAGCAGTTATCATGAAAAACTGTTTTTT
CASSYHEKLFF
>TRBJ1-2|TRBV4-1|15|.|TRBD1
TGCGCCAGCAGCCGCCTGGGACAGGGGGCGGATGGCTACACCTTC
CASSRLGQGADGYTF
>TRBJ2-5|TRBV6-5|16|few|TRBD2
TGTGCCAGCAGTTATCTTCCGGGGGGGCTAGAAGAGACCCAGTACTTC
CASSYLPGGLEETQYF